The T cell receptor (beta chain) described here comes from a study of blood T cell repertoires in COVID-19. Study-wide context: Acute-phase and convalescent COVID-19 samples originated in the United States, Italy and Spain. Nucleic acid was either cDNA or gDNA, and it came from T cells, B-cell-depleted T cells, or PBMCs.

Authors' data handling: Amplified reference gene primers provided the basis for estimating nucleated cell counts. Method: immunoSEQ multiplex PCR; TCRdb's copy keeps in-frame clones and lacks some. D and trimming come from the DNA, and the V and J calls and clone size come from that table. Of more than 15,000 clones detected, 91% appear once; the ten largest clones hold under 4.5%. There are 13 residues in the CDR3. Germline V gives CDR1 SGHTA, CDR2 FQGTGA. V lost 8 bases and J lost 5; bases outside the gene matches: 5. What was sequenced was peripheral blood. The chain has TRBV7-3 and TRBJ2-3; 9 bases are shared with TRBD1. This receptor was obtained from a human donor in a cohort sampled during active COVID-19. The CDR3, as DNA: TGTGCCAGCGGCCGGGACAGGGAAGATACGCAGTATTTT. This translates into CASGRDREDTQYF.